This T cell receptor (beta chain) was found in a study of CXCR3-negative and CXCR3-positive naive CD8 T cells. Across the whole study: There were roughly 140 million TRB reads altogether, and each library had about 1.5 +/- 0.3 million of them.

CDR3 size: 18 residues. Researchers prepared the TRB cDNA libraries using 5' RACE with UMI labels. TCRdb reprocessed the 5' RACE reads; each CDR3 protein has one entry and no DNA is given. The sample table sets out around 80,000 distinct CDR3 sequences. A note on this clonotype: Its specificity is not known.

The study's findings and limits: TRB CDR3s of CXCR3-positive naive cells were more hydrophobic than those of CXCR3-negative naive cells.

Source material: naive CXCR3+ CD8+ T cells from blood. Specified subset: CD45RO-CCR7+CD27+CD95- naive CD8+ T cells expressing CXCR3 (TNR3+). This chain links TRBV12-3 or TRBV12-4 with TRBJ1-6. This TCR was recovered from a human donor in good health. Some clones in this sample may be carry-over from other donors' samples. CDR3: CASRKLDYESSYNSPLHF.